These T cell receptor beta chains were read from a single sample in a study of blood T cell repertoires in COVID-19. Some clones are missing from TCRdb's copy, which holds only in-frame ones; the method was immunoSEQ multiplex PCR. Counted here are approximately 70,000 clones, roughly 92% occurring once; the ten biggest clones make up just over 2.5%. The sample comprised peripheral blood. Receptors were obtained from a man aged 45-65 years with COVID-19, enrolled during active disease. CDR3s include the opening cysteine and the closing phenylalanine or tryptophan. The order of the fields is V gene, J gene, CDR3 length, CDR3 protein.

v_call: TRBV18; j_call: TRBJ2-7; cdr3_length: 13; cdr3_aa: CASSPTGIYEQYF
v_call: TRBV29-1; j_call: TRBJ1-3; cdr3_length: 15; cdr3_aa: CSVEDGRGSGNTIYF
v_call: TRBV25-1; j_call: TRBJ2-7; cdr3_length: 14; cdr3_aa: CASSDASGRYEQYF
v_call: TRBV25-1; j_call: TRBJ1-4; cdr3_length: 18; cdr3_aa: CASSKPGTGGAANEKLFF
v_call: TRBV15; j_call: TRBJ2-5; cdr3_length: 15; cdr3_aa: CATSRDRTGVETQYF
v_call: TRBV19; j_call: TRBJ2-2; cdr3_length: 16; cdr3_aa: CASSIGGTANTGELFF
v_call: TRBV27; j_call: TRBJ2-1; cdr3_length: 16; cdr3_aa: CASSRISGSGGNEQFF
v_call: TRBV7-3; j_call: TRBJ2-3; cdr3_length: 15; cdr3_aa: CASSQAGGSTDTQYF
v_call: TRBV29-1; j_call: TRBJ2-1; cdr3_length: 15; cdr3_aa: CSVSPDSRSYNEQFF
v_call: TRBV6-5; j_call: TRBJ2-7; cdr3_length: 15; cdr3_aa: CASSIKPGQSYEQYF
v_call: TRBV19; j_call: TRBJ2-5; cdr3_length: 16; cdr3_aa: CASSKSKGTGQETQYF
v_call: TRBV24-1; j_call: TRBJ2-2; cdr3_length: 14; cdr3_aa: CATSGEGNSGELFF
v_call: TRBV4-2; j_call: TRBJ2-3; cdr3_length: 15; cdr3_aa: CASSQEREASHTQYF
v_call: TRBV27; j_call: TRBJ1-2; cdr3_length: 16; cdr3_aa: CASRDLGTGLDYGYTF
v_call: TRBV11-2; j_call: TRBJ2-2; cdr3_length: 12; cdr3_aa: CASSLRHGELFF
v_call: TRBV6-2/TRBV6-3; j_call: TRBJ2-2; cdr3_length: 15; cdr3_aa: CASSIPSAYTGELFF
v_call: TRBV19; j_call: TRBJ1-5; cdr3_length: 15; cdr3_aa: CASSIWQGTDQPQHF
v_call: TRBV30; j_call: TRBJ1-5; cdr3_length: 15; cdr3_aa: CAWSPDRGSNQPQHF
v_call: TRBV7-8; j_call: TRBJ1-1; cdr3_length: 14; cdr3_aa: CASSPDRPGTEAFF
v_call: TRBV15; j_call: TRBJ2-5; cdr3_length: 15; cdr3_aa: CATSRDSGARETQYF
v_call: TRBV19; j_call: TRBJ1-2; cdr3_length: 13; cdr3_aa: CASSIQGKGGYTF
v_call: TRBV9; j_call: TRBJ2-3; cdr3_length: 11; cdr3_aa: CASSQGLVQYF
v_call: TRBV6-1; j_call: TRBJ2-5; cdr3_length: 16; cdr3_aa: CASSEDPRTGLETQYF
v_call: TRBV28; j_call: TRBJ2-7; cdr3_length: 15; cdr3_aa: CASSLGVTGGYEQYF
v_call: TRBV29-1; j_call: TRBJ1-2; cdr3_length: 11; cdr3_aa: CSVEGVYGYTF
v_call: TRBV24-1; j_call: TRBJ2-1; cdr3_length: 14; cdr3_aa: CATSGDRESNEQFF
v_call: TRBV3-1/TRBV3-2; j_call: TRBJ2-5; cdr3_length: 14; cdr3_aa: CASSQGLGTSLMYF
v_call: TRBV5-1; j_call: TRBJ1-6; cdr3_length: 15; cdr3_aa: CASSQSTGIRSPLHF
v_call: TRBV18; j_call: TRBJ2-1; cdr3_length: 18; cdr3_aa: CASSPPSSGRDRANEQFF
v_call: TRBV5-1; j_call: TRBJ1-1; cdr3_length: 15; cdr3_aa: CASSFLGGQGTEAFF
v_call: TRBV7-9; j_call: TRBJ2-1; cdr3_length: 17; cdr3_aa: CASSPRGSPASNNEQFF
v_call: TRBV11-2; j_call: TRBJ2-1; cdr3_length: 13; cdr3_aa: CASSTRQGNEQFF
v_call: TRBV19; j_call: TRBJ2-5; cdr3_length: 13; cdr3_aa: CASSIAAAETQYF
v_call: TRBV7-2; j_call: TRBJ1-5; cdr3_length: 15; cdr3_aa: CASSLGGGSNQPQHF
v_call: TRBV5-1; j_call: TRBJ2-1; cdr3_length: 16; cdr3_aa: CASSLRTGGPYNEQFF
v_call: TRBV6-5; j_call: TRBJ2-5; cdr3_length: 12; cdr3_aa: CAGRSLGETQYF
v_call: TRBV5-8; j_call: TRBJ1-4; cdr3_length: 16; cdr3_aa: CASSSGQGWTNEKLFF
v_call: TRBV30; j_call: TRBJ2-7; cdr3_length: 14; cdr3_aa: CAWRRLAGTYEQYF
v_call: TRBV7-2; j_call: TRBJ2-1; cdr3_length: 16; cdr3_aa: CASSPSGGLSYNEQFF
v_call: TRBV5-1; j_call: TRBJ1-2; cdr3_length: 13; cdr3_aa: CASSEGTGYGYTF
v_call: TRBV10-3; j_call: TRBJ1-4; cdr3_length: 13; cdr3_aa: CAISDRMNEKLFF
v_call: TRBV7-2; j_call: TRBJ2-3; cdr3_length: 14; cdr3_aa: CASRPSGSTDTQYF
v_call: TRBV15; j_call: TRBJ2-7; cdr3_length: 17; cdr3_aa: CATSRGGLAGNSYEQYF
v_call: TRBV6-2/TRBV6-3; j_call: TRBJ1-2; cdr3_length: 13; cdr3_aa: CASSLGLNYGYTF
v_call: TRBV28; j_call: TRBJ2-7; cdr3_length: 16; cdr3_aa: CASSLKAGVNGYEQYF
v_call: TRBV3-1/TRBV3-2; j_call: TRBJ1-3; cdr3_length: 18; cdr3_aa: CASSQEYGTGGQGNTIYF
v_call: TRBV6-1; j_call: TRBJ1-5; cdr3_length: 15; cdr3_aa: CASSERDRGDQPQHF
v_call: TRBV5-4; j_call: TRBJ1-2; cdr3_length: 14; cdr3_aa: CASSLPQGTYGYTF
v_call: TRBV11-2; j_call: TRBJ2-5; cdr3_length: 18; cdr3_aa: CASSLGKLAGAYQETQYF
v_call: TRBV5-5; j_call: TRBJ2-7; cdr3_length: 14; cdr3_aa: CASSQREVTYEQYF
v_call: TRBV5-1; j_call: TRBJ2-1; cdr3_length: 14; cdr3_aa: CASSLAGSYNEQFF
v_call: TRBV3-1/TRBV3-2; j_call: TRBJ2-1; cdr3_length: 14; cdr3_aa: CASSPDYRGNEQFF
v_call: TRBV9; j_call: TRBJ2-3; cdr3_length: 15; cdr3_aa: CASSEGAGYGDTQYF
v_call: TRBV7-9; j_call: TRBJ2-5; cdr3_length: 14; cdr3_aa: CASSVSGPGETQYF
v_call: TRBV28; j_call: TRBJ1-1; cdr3_length: 12; cdr3_aa: CATAGRVTEAFF
v_call: TRBV4-1; j_call: TRBJ2-1; cdr3_length: 13; cdr3_aa: CASSRAGYNEQFF
v_call: TRBV12-3/TRBV12-4; j_call: TRBJ1-5; cdr3_length: 13; cdr3_aa: CASSSRYSQPQHF
v_call: TRBV6-1; j_call: TRBJ1-4; cdr3_length: 16; cdr3_aa: CASSAGGAGTNEKLFF
v_call: TRBV10-3; j_call: TRBJ2-3; cdr3_length: 13; cdr3_aa: CAIRTGVKDTQYF
v_call: TRBV7-2; j_call: TRBJ2-5; cdr3_length: 14; cdr3_aa: CASSLDSVRETQYF